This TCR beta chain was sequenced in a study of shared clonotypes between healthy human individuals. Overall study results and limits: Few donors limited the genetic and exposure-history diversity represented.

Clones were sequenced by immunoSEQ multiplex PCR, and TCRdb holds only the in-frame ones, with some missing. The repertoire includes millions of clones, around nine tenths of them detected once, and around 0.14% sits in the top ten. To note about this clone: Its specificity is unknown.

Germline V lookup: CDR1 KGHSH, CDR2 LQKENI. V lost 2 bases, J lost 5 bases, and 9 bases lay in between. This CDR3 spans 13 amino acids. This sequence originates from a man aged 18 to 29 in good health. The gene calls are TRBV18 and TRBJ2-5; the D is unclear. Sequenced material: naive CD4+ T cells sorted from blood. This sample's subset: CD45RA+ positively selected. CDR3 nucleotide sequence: TGTGCCAGCTCACCAAGGCGTCTCGAGACCCAGTACTTC. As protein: CASSPRRLETQYF.